The T cell receptor (beta chain) under discussion was sequenced for a study of T-cell reconstitution after alpha-beta-depleted transplantation in children. CDR1 and CDR2 from the germline V gene are MGHDK and SYGVNS. Trimming left V 4 bases short and J 2 bases short, with 17 bases between. There are 16 residues in the CDR3. Preparation of the TCRbeta library involved a method that used unique molecular identifiers. TCRdb called the PCR reads again in MiXCR, with one record for every CDR3 protein. The table has some 550,000 distinct CDR3 sequences, 15% to 20% seen once. The chain combines TRBV25-1 with TRBJ1-1, with unresolved D. The sequence derives from a human donor who donated a stem cell graft to a child with acute lymphoblastic leukemia. Sequenced here: PBMCs from the stem cell graft donor, sampled from the stem cell graft. The CDR3 region has the DNA TGTGCCAGCAGTGCTGCACTTGGTGTTGATAACACTGAAGCTTTCTTT. The encoded protein is CASSAALGVDNTEAFF.